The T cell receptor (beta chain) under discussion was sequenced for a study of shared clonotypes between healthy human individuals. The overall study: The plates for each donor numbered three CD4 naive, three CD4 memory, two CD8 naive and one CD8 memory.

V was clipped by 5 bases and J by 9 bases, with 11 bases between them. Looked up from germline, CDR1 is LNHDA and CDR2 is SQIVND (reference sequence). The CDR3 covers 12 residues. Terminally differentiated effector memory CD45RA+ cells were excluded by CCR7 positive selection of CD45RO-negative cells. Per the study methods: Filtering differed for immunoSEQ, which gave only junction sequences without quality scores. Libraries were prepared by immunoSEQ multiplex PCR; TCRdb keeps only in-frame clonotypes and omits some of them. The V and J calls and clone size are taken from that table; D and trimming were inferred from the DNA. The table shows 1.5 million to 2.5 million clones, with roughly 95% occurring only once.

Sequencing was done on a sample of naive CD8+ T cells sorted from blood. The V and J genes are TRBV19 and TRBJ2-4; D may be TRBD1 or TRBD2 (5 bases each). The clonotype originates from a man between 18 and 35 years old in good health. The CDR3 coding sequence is TGTGCCAGTAGTTTGATTGGGGGCATTCAGTACTTC. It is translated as CASSLIGGIQYF.